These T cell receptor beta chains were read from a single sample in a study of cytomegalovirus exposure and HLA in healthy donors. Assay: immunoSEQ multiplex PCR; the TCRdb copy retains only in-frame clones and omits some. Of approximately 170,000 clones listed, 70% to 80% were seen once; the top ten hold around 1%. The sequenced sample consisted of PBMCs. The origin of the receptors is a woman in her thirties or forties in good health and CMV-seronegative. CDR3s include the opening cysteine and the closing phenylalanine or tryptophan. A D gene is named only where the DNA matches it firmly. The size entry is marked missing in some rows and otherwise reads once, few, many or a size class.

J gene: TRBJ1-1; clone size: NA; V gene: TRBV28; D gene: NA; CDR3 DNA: TGTGCCAGCAGTTCCCAGGGGACAGAAGCTTTCTTT; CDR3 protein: CASSSQGTEAFF
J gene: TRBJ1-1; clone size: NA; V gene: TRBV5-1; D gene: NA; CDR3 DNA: TGCGCCAGCAGCTTGGCCGGGTTCATGAACACTGAAGCTTTCTTT; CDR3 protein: CASSLAGFMNTEAFF
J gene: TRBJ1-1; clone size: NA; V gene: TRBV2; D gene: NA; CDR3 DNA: TGTGCCAGCAGTTACAGGACAGTCGAAGCTTTCTTT; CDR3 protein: CASSYRTVEAFF
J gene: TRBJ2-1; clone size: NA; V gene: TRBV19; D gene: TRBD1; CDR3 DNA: TGTGCCAGTAGTAACAGGGGGCTGTATGAGCAGTTCTTC; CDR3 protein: CASSNRGLYEQFF
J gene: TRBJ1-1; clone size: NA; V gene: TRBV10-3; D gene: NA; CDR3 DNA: TGTGCCACCCACAGGGAAATGAACACTGAAGCTTTCTTT; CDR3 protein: CATHREMNTEAFF
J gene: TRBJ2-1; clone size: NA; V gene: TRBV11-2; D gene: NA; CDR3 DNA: TGTGCCAGCAGCCGTGACCTCGGACTTGACCACAATGAGCAGTTCTTC; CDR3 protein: CASSRDLGLDHNEQFF
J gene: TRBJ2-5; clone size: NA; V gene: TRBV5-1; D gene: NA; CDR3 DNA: TGCGCCAGCAGCTTGGAGTCTAGAGAAGAGACCCAGTACTTC; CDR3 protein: CASSLESREETQYF
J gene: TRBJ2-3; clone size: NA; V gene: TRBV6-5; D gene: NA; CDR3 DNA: TGTGCCAGCAGTTCCGGGGGGCTAGCACTAACAGATACGCAGTATTTT; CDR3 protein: CASSSGGLALTDTQYF
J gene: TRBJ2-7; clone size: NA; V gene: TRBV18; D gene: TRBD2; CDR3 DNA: TGTGCCAGCTCACCAGGATTGAGCGGGGCCGAGGCGTCCTACGAGCAGTACTTC; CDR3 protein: CASSPGLSGAEASYEQYF
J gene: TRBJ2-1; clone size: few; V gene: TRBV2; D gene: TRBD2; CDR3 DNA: TGTGCCAGCAGTGAATTTAGCGGGAACTACAATGAGCAGTTCTTC; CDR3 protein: CASSEFSGNYNEQFF
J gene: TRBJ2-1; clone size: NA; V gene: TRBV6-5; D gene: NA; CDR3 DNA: TGTGCCAGCAGTTACTCATCTGAGGGTGAGCAGTTCTTC; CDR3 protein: CASSYSSEGEQFF
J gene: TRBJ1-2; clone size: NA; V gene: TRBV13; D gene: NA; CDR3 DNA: TGTGCCAGCAGCTTCCTCGCGCAATACGGCTACACCTTC; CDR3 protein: CASSFLAQYGYTF
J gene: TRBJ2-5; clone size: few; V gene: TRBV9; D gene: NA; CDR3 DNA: TGTGCCAGCAGCACCCGTGGGGGGCAAGAGACCCAGTACTTC; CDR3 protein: CASSTRGGQETQYF
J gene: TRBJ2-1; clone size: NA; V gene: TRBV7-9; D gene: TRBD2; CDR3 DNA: TGTGCCAGCACCACAATGACCGGGACTAGCGGGAGTCATGAGCAGTTCTTC; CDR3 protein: CASTTMTGTSGSHEQFF
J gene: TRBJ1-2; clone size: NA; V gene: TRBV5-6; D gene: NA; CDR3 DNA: TGTGCCGGCAGCTTGGCCGGAGGGGGGGAAGGCTACACCTTC; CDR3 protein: CAGSLAGGGEGYTF
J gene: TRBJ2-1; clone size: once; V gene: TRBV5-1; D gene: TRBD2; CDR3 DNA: TGCGCCAGCAGCTTGGCTAAACTAGCGGGACCATCGAATGAGCAGTTCTTC; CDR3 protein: CASSLAKLAGPSNEQFF
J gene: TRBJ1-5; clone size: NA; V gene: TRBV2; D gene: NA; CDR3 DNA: TGTGCCAGCAGGAGAGAATGGTCCCCTATATTGAGCAATCAGCCCCAGCATTTT; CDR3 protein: CASRREWSPILSNQPQHF
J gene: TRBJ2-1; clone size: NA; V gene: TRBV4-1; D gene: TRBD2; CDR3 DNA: TGCGCCAGCAGCCAAGGGGCGGGGGAGGGTGAGCAGTTCTTC; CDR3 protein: CASSQGAGEGEQFF
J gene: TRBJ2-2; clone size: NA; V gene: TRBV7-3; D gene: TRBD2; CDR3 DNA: TGTGCCAGCAGCCCGGGGACTAGCTTCGGCACCGGGGAGCTGTTTTTT; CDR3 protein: CASSPGTSFGTGELFF
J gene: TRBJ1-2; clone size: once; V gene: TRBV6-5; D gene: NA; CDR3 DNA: TGTGCCAGCAGCAGGGGCCCGCACTATGGCTACACCTTC; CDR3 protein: CASSRGPHYGYTF
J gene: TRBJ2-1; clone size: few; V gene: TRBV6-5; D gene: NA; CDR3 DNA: TGTGCCAGCAGTTACTCGGCTGAGGCTCGTGGCCCTCAGTTCTTC; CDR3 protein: CASSYSAEARGPQFF
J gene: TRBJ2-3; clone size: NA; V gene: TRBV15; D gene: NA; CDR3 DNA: TGTGCCACCAGCAGAGATAGAAATACGCAGTATTTT; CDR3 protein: CATSRDRNTQYF
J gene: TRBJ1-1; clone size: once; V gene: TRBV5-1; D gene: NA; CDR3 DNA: TGCGCCAGCAGCTTGGAGGGACTTCGGAACACTGAAGCTTTCTTT; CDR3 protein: CASSLEGLRNTEAFF